The sequence of this T cell receptor (beta chain) was determined in a study of control samples from healthy donors and cancer patients. The table came from immunoSEQ multiplex PCR; TCRdb's copy has only in-frame clones and leaves some out. This sample has approximately 190,000 clones, with around 93% found just once. V lost 6 bases to trimming and J lost 9 bases, with 15 bases between them. The CDR3 totals 13 residues. The gene calls are TRBV12-3 or TRBV12-4 and TRBJ2-1; D is perhaps TRBD1 (6 bases). Input material: blood. The source is a man aged 25-45 years in good health. DNA of the CDR3: TGTGCCAGCAGCAATAACAGGGTCGCTGAGCAGTTCTTC. Translation gives CASSNNRVAEQFF.